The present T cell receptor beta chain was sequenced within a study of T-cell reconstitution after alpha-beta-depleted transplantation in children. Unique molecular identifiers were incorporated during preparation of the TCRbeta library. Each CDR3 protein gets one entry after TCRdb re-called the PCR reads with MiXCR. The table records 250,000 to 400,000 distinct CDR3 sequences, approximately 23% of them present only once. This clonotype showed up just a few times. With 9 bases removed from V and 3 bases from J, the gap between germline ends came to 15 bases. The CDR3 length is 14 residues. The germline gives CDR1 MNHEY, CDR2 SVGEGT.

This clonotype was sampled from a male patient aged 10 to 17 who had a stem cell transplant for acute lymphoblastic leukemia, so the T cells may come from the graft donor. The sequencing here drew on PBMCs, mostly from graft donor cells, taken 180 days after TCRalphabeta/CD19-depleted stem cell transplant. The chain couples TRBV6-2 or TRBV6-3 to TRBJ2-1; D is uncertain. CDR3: CASSPFFNYNEQFF. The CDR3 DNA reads TGTGCCAGTTCACCCTTCTTCAACTACAATGAGCAGTTCTTC.